This T cell receptor (beta chain) was profiled in a study of shared clonotypes between healthy human individuals. Study-wide results and limits: Tissue TCR repertoires likely differ from these blood-only repertoires.

The CDR3 has 13 amino acids. CDR1 is GTSNPN and CDR2 is SVGIG in the germline V gene (reference sequence). Trimming took off 0 bases at V and 4 bases at J, with 7 bases between the two ends. Researchers divided each subset's genomic DNA evenly across several immunoSEQ plates. Per the study methods: Filtering differed, since immunoSEQ gave only junction sequences and no quality scores. The protocol was immunoSEQ multiplex PCR, while the TCRdb copy is restricted to in-frame clones and leaves out a portion. The V and J calls and the clone size are those of that table, but D and trimming were determined from the DNA. Among about 1.1 million clones listed, about four fifths were seen once. Remarks on this clone: The antigen is unknown. The same CDR3 arises from other DNA sequences in this sample as well.

The TCR sequence derives from a man between 18 and 29 years old in good health. Some clones in this sample may be carry-over from other donors' samples. What was sequenced was memory CD4+ T cells from PBMCs. The subset denotes: CD45RA-negative fraction. The chain joins TRBV30 to TRBJ1-5, with D hard to call. Here the CDR3 DNA reads TGTGCCTGGAGTGTACAAGGAAATCAGCCCCAGCATTTT. It is translated as CAWSVQGNQPQHF.